This T cell receptor (beta chain) was identified in a study of blood T cells in healthy people across ages. Across the study: For every two T cells, template switching captured about one barcoded beta molecule.

Whole-study results and caveats: Reliance upon unsorted PBMCs precluded definitive naive versus antigen-experienced comparison.

On this clonotype itself: Its specificity is not known.

CDR1 is SGHTA, CDR2 FQGNSA, per germline. V was pared by 0 bases and J by 3 bases, with 11 bases between. The CDR3 has 15 residues. Primed by a sample-barcoded 5' primer and a J-beta primer mix, a second PCR proceeded for 7 to 11 cycles. Every cDNA molecule carried a tag from a template-switch adaptor bearing 12 random nucleotides. TCRdb re-analysed the 5' RACE reads in MiXCR, keeping a single row per CDR3 protein. The sample has some 760,000 distinct CDR3 sequences, 25% seen once. These same data were also listed under a study on T cells of mothers and their children.

The chain is built from TRBV7-2 and TRBJ1-2; D remains ambiguous. Material for sequencing was blood. The receptor was isolated from a boy under 18 in good health. CDR3 sequence (DNA): TGTGCCAGCAGCTTAGCGGGGAATTTGGACTATGGCTACACCTTC. Its translation: CASSLAGNLDYGYTF.